The clone carrying this T cell receptor beta chain was counted once. Its cognate antigen is unknown. This sample stems from a study of PD-1 blockade in classical Hodgkin lymphoma. On the study more broadly: Patients were given intravenous nivolumab, 3 mg/kg, every 2 weeks. The study's findings and limits: The repertoire differences lack a defined cause, possibly disease activity or prior therapy. Patients were excluded if nivolumab began under 1 year after ASCT (the autologous transplant).

Assay used: immunoSEQ multiplex PCR; TCRdb lists only in-frame clones, some missing. The data contain about 150,000 clones, nearly 80% of them singletons. V lost 1 base and J lost 0; bases outside the gene matches: 12. The germline gives CDR1 LGHNA, CDR2 YNFKEQ. The CDR3 has 20 amino acids. All trial patients relapsed after autologous stem cell transplantation. The TCR sequence derives from a human donor with classical Hodgkin lymphoma. Sequenced material: peripheral blood mononuclear cells (PBMCs), taken before the second cycle of nivolumab. The V call is TRBV4-2, the J call TRBJ1-4; 9 nucleotides align to TRBD1. CDR3 protein: CASSQGTGGGLTTTNEKLFF. CDR3 DNA: TGTGCCAGCAGCCAAGGTACAGGGGGCGGATTGACAACAACTAATGAAAAACTGTTTTTT.